This T cell receptor beta chain originates from a study of T cells in Graves' hyperthyroidism and ophthalmopathy. Study information: Peripheral blood draws took place at initial diagnosis, ahead of any treatment.

Amplified TCR beta CDR3 regions derived from RNA transcripts. Using the HTBI primer set, a first-round RT-PCR was run on the TCR CDR3. TCRdb re-analysed the multiplex PCR reads in MiXCR, keeping a single row per CDR3 protein. The sample includes a few hundred thousand distinct CDR3 sequences, less than 20% of them seen just once. This clonotype was seen ten or more times. The CDR3 covers 17 residues. Trimming pared 5 bases from V and 4 bases from J, leaving 21 bases between. Uncontrolled infections, other autoimmune diseases, pregnancy or lactation led to exclusion of patients. Input material: blood. The source of this sequence is a woman between 18 and 29 years old with Graves' hyperthyroidism that later progressed to Graves' ophthalmopathy. This sequence joins TRBV12-3 or TRBV12-4 and TRBJ2-1; D is perhaps TRBD1 (5 bases). As DNA, the CDR3 is TGTGCCAGCAGTCTGTTTCAGGGTCCCTCTTCTTACAATGAGCAGTTCTTC. It is translated as CASSLFQGPSSYNEQFF.